The 29 T cell receptor beta chains reported below all come from one sample, sequenced in a study of T cells expressing NK-cell markers. From its re-call of the 5' RACE reads, TCRdb lists each CDR3 protein once, without DNA. Its clone listing holds over 350,000 distinct CDR3 sequences. The sequencing input was blood T cells: a sorted CD56 or NKG2C T cell subset, CD4+ or CD8+ T cells, or bulk PBMC T cells (not recorded which). Receptors originate from a woman in her forties or fifties in good health.

The V gene is TRBV27, the J gene TRBJ2-5; the D gene TCRdb calls, TRBD1, cannot be checked with no DNA. There are 15 residues in the CDR3. Germline CDR1 and CDR2: MNHEY and SMNVEV (reference sequence). The CDR3 loop is CASSDNPLREETQYF.

The chain couples TRBV20-1 to TRBJ2-7; TCRdb's assignment of TRBD1 cannot be checked, as there is no DNA. Germline V gene sequence: CDR1 DFQATT, CDR2 SNEGSKA (reference sequence). The CDR3 runs 13 residues. The CDR3 is CTPRTGEDYEQYF.

This chain links TRBV20-1 with TRBJ2-1; the D call from TCRdb, TRBD1, cannot be confirmed without DNA. This CDR3 is 13 amino acids long. Germline CDR1 and CDR2: DFQATT and SNEGSKA (reference sequence). The CDR3 protein is CSAGNDRANEQFF.

The rearrangement joins TRBV6-1 to TRBJ2-2. Germline-derived CDR1 and CDR2 are MNHNS and SASEGT. The length of the CDR3 is 12 residues. CDR3 loop: CASSEMGGELFF.

The chain uses TRBV29-1 and TRBJ2-7; the D call from TCRdb, TRBD2, cannot be confirmed without DNA. The length of the CDR3 is 14 residues. Germline CDR1 and CDR2: SQVTM and ANQGSEA. CDR3 protein: CSVEDRLAGDEQYF.

This sequence joins TRBV14 and TRBJ1-1; TCRdb outputs TRBD1, but without DNA this stays unchecked. Germline-derived CDR1 and CDR2 are SGHDN and FVKESK. The CDR3 runs 15 residues. This CDR3 is CASSHSTGVGNEAFF.

The chain couples TRBV6-2 or TRBV6-3 to TRBJ1-2; TCRdb names TRBD1, which stays unverified in the absence of DNA. The CDR3 loop spans 13 amino acids. CDR1 and CDR2 from the germline V gene are MNHEY and SVGEGT. CDR3 protein: CASSYMTGGGYTF.

This chain joins TRBV19 and TRBJ1-6. The CDR3 covers 12 residues. Germline V gives CDR1 LNHDA, CDR2 SQIVND (reference sequence). The CDR3 loop is CASRDFDSPLHF.

The CDR3: CASSQGAGTGGGQYF. V usage is TRBV4-1 and J usage is TRBJ2-3; TCRdb's D call, TRBD1, is unchecked because there is no DNA. The CDR3 contains 15 residues. Germline CDR1 reads MGHRA; CDR2 reads YSYEKL.

The chain couples TRBV7-9 to TRBJ2-3. CDR3 size: 16 residues. Germline-derived CDR1 and CDR2 are SEHNR and FQNEAQ (reference sequence). This CDR3 is CASSLAEAGYTDTQYF.

The chain combines TRBV6-5 with TRBJ2-1; the D call of TRBD2 rests on TCRdb alone, since no DNA is present to check it. Germline V gene sequence: CDR1 MNHEY, CDR2 SVGAGI. The CDR3 consists of 16 residues. CDR3 region: CASSYRVAGTYNEQFF.

The gene calls are TRBV7-9 and TRBJ2-6; TCRdb's D call, TRBD1, is unchecked because there is no DNA. CDR3 length: 18 residues. Germline V CDR1 and CDR2: SEHNR, FQNEAQ (reference sequence). The CDR3 sequence: CASSLRGTGGTGANVLTF.

The chain has TRBV6-2 or TRBV6-3 and TRBJ2-1; TCRdb selects TRBD1, and the lack of DNA leaves this call unchecked. From germline, CDR1 is MNHEY and CDR2 SVGEGT. The CDR3 is 13 residues long. CDR3 amino acids: CASLRTGSNEQFF.

This chain links TRBV3-1 with TRBJ2-3; TCRdb selects TRBD1, and the lack of DNA leaves this call unchecked. CDR3 length: 15 amino acids. Germline CDR1 is LGHDT and CDR2 is YNNKEL (reference sequence). The CDR3 sequence: CASSQGQGYPDTQYF.

The chain combines TRBV20-1 with TRBJ1-5; TCRdb outputs TRBD1, but without DNA this stays unchecked. Germline V gene sequence: CDR1 DFQATT, CDR2 SNEGSKA (reference sequence). The CDR3 runs to 15 residues. CDR3 protein: CSARAPGSGNQPQHF.

The chain has TRBV19 and TRBJ2-1; the TCRdb call, TRBD2, lacks DNA for checking. CDR3 length: 16 amino acids. The germline V gene has CDR1 LNHDA and CDR2 SQIVND (reference sequence). CDR3 amino acids: CASSIVSGRSGNEQFF.

V and J are TRBV24-1 and TRBJ2-3; TCRdb selects TRBD1, and the lack of DNA leaves this call unchecked. Germline CDR1 and CDR2: KGHDR and SFDVKD. This CDR3 contains 17 residues. The CDR3 region is CATSEYDRGGMGDTQYF.

This chain connects TRBV15 to TRBJ2-1; TCRdb proposes TRBD2, but this gene call is untestable without DNA. Germline V gene sequence: CDR1 LNHNV, CDR2 YYDKDF (reference sequence). CDR3 size: 18 residues. CDR3 protein: CATSPGTSGRRDYNEQFF. The full variable domain, with the rest looked up from reference TRBV15 and TRBJ2-1, is DAMVIQNPRYQVTQFGKPVTLSCSQTLNHNVMYWYQQKSSQAPKLLFHYYDKDFNNEADTPDNFQSRRPNTSFCFLDIRSPGLGDTAMYLCATSPGTSGRRDYNEQFFGPGTRLTVL.

The V and J genes are TRBV15 and TRBJ1-6; TCRdb picks TRBD1, but there is no DNA to check that call. The CDR3 length is 13 residues. Germline values: CDR1 LNHNV, CDR2 YYDKDF (reference sequence). CDR3 loop: CATSRNRGSPLHF.

The rearrangement joins TRBV10-2 to TRBJ2-3; TCRdb's D gene call, TRBD2, goes unchecked for lack of DNA. CDR1 is WSHSY, CDR2 SAAADI, per germline. The CDR3 runs to 12 residues. The CDR3 sequence: CASGGLADQQYF.

The rearrangement uses TRBV12-5 and TRBJ2-3. Germline CDR1 reads LGHNT; CDR2 reads FRNRAP. The CDR3 covers 12 residues. This chain's CDR3 is CASGWGTDTQYF.

The chain joins TRBV9 to TRBJ2-5; TCRdb calls TRBD1, which cannot be checked without DNA. The CDR3 totals 16 residues. Germline values: CDR1 SGDLS, CDR2 YYNGEE. The CDR3 here is CASSLTWGAGRETQYF. Combining the CDR3 with reference TRBV9 and TRBJ2-5 gives the whole variable domain DSGVTQTPKHLITATGQRVTLRCSPRSGDLSVYWYQQSLDQGLQFLIQYYNGEERAKGNILERFSAQQFPDLHSELNLSSLELGDSALYFCASSLTWGAGRETQYFGPGTRLLVL.

The chain recombines TRBV12-3 or TRBV12-4 with TRBJ1-1; the D gene TCRdb calls, TRBD1, cannot be checked with no DNA. This CDR3 is 14 amino acids long. The CDR3 is CASSSDQGGTEAFF.

The gene calls are TRBV5-1 and TRBJ2-1; no DNA is available, so the TRBD2 call from TCRdb remains unchecked. The CDR3 loop spans 20 amino acids. From germline, CDR1 is SGHRS and CDR2 YFSETQ. This CDR3 reads CASSLAPSGRDRSLYNEQFF.

The rearrangement links TRBV6-2 or TRBV6-3 to TRBJ2-3; without DNA, the TCRdb call of TRBD1 cannot be checked. Germline CDR1 and CDR2: MNHEY and SVGEGT. CDR3 length: 18 amino acids. This CDR3 reads CASSYSKSRTASRDTQYF.

The genes are TRBV5-1 and TRBJ1-2. The CDR3 spans 14 residues. From germline, CDR1 is SGHRS and CDR2 YFSETQ. CDR3 region: CASSLSGQNYGYTF.

The chain employs TRBV20-1 and TRBJ2-3; TCRdb's D gene call, TRBD2, goes unchecked for lack of DNA. Germline lookup yields CDR1 DFQATT and CDR2 SNEGSKA (reference sequence). CDR3 length equals 15 residues. CDR3 in amino acids: CSASPLKREIDTQYF.

V is TRBV11-2 and J is TRBJ2-2; TCRdb indicates TRBD2, and absent DNA this call remains unverified. The CDR3 runs to 16 residues. CDR1 and CDR2 (germline): SGHAT, FQNNGV. The CDR3 sequence: CASSFREGLGTGELFF. Full variable domain (remainder filled in from reference TRBV11-2 and TRBJ2-2): EAGVAQSPRYKIIEKRQSVAFWCNPISGHATLYWYQQILGQGPKLLIQFQNNGVVDDSQLPKDRFSAERLKGVDSTLKIQPAKLEDSAVYLCASSFREGLGTGELFFGEGSRLTVL.

This chain links TRBV2 with TRBJ2-3; TCRdb reports TRBD2, a call that lacks DNA to check it against. CDR3 size: 16 residues. From germline, CDR1 is SNHLY and CDR2 FYNNEI. The chain's CDR3 is CATSFGTPRSTDTQYF.